Below are 14 T cell receptor beta chains sequenced from a single sample in a study of T cell responses to AZD1222 COVID-19 vaccine (dated by TCRdb to about 2021). Libraries were made using the immunoSEQ multiplex PCR assay. This is the immuneACCESS table as TCRdb keeps it, with only in-frame sequences that have V and J called. A part of the clones is gone; compared with another copy, unresolved V genes explain less than half, and the rest is unexplained. This sample holds almost 95,000 clones; roughly 85% were observed only once. Roughly 4.3% of the sample rests with the top ten. The time point label corresponds to: about 28 days (+/-7) after the second vaccine dose. Sequenced here: peripheral blood, sampled 28 days after the second AZD1222 dose. The receptors were gathered from an adult who received the AZD1222 COVID-19 vaccine.

The chain links TRBV30 to TRBJ1-5, with TRBD1 identical over 7 bases. J lost 2 bases, V lost 4 bases, and 8 bases had no gene match. Germline V gene lookup returns CDR1 GTSNPN and CDR2 SVGIG (reference sequence). The CDR3 totals 15 residues. The CDR3 DNA is TGTGCCTGGACCCGACAGGGCTACGGCAATCAGCCCCAGCATTTT. It translates to CAWTRQGYGNQPQHF.

The chain has TRBV19 and TRBJ2-3; 11 nucleotides align to TRBD2. V gave up 5 bases and J gave up 3 bases; unmatched junction bases: 4. Germline values: CDR1 LNHDA, CDR2 SQIVND (reference sequence). The CDR3 length is 15 residues. CDR3 sequence reads: CASSALAGVTDTQYF. The CDR3 DNA reads TGTGCCAGTAGTGCACTAGCGGGAGTAACAGATACGCAGTATTTT.

Ten or more counts support this clone. The chain recombines TRBV7-9 with TRBJ2-3; D remains ambiguous. This CDR3 spans 13 amino acids. Between the trimmed V and J ends, which lost 1 base and 13 bases, there was a span of 15 bases. CDR1 and CDR2 (germline): SEHNR, FQNEAQ (reference sequence). In DNA, the CDR3 is TGTGCCAGCAGCTTAGTTGGATCTGGTGAGGAGTATTTT. Its protein is CASSLVGSGEEYF.

This rearrangement joins TRBV6-6 to TRBJ1-1, with a possible D match to TRBD1 (5 bases). CDR1 and CDR2 from the germline V gene are MNHNY and SVGAGI (reference sequence). Trimming cost V 6 bases and J 3 bases, with 11 bases left between them. This CDR3 has 13 amino acids. CDR3 amino acids: CASSSGTYTEAFF. CDR3 nucleotide sequence: TGTGCCAGCAGCTCCGGGACCTACACTGAAGCTTTCTTT.

The genes are TRBV7-9 and TRBJ1-6, with a weak D call TRBD1 (6 bases). The V gene's germline CDR1 is SEHNR and CDR2 FQNEAQ (reference sequence). This CDR3 has 16 amino acids. Deletions cut 5 bases from V and 10 bases from J, with 21 bases between. The CDR3 DNA is TGTGCCAGCAGCACCAAGACAGGCACCTCTCCCTCACCCCTCCACTTT. Residues: CASSTKTGTSPSPLHF.

V and J are TRBV18 and TRBJ1-3; no reliable D call. This CDR3 has 16 amino acids. Germline assignment: CDR1 KGHSH and CDR2 LQKENI. The V end lost 1 base, the J end lost 1 base, and 11 bases lay between the germline ends. The CDR3 region has the DNA TGTGCCAGCTCACCACTCGGGGAGGGTTCTGGAAACACCATATATTTT. It is translated as CASSPLGEGSGNTIYF.

The chain uses TRBV27 and TRBJ1-2; D is perhaps TRBD1 (5 bases). There are 14 residues in the CDR3. In germline, CDR1 is MNHEY, CDR2 SMNVEV (reference sequence). Trimming stripped 10 bases from V and 2 bases from J, with 17 bases between. The CDR3, as DNA: TGTGCCAACCCAACCGGGACGGTGAACTATGGCTACACCTTC. Translated, it gives CANPTGTVNYGYTF.

V usage is TRBV9 and J usage is TRBJ2-3; D gene ambiguous. The CDR3 runs to 14 residues. The V gene lost 0 bases and the J gene lost 1 base, with 6 bases spanning the gap. In germline, CDR1 is SGDLS, CDR2 YYNGEE. The chain's CDR3 is CASSVALGTDTQYF. The CDR3 DNA follows: TGTGCCAGCAGCGTAGCTCTGGGCACAGATACGCAGTATTTT.

This chain connects TRBV3-1 (or the pseudogene TRBV3-2) to TRBJ2-1; D gene unclear. Trimming stripped 0 bases from V and 9 bases from J, with 12 bases between. The CDR3 runs to 14 residues. CDR1 LGHDT and CDR2 YNNKEL come from the germline V gene (reference sequence). DNA for the CDR3: TGTGCCAGCAGCCAAGATAGTCGAAACTCTGAGCAGTTCTTC. Its translation: CASSQDSRNSEQFF.

Only a few counts were recorded for this clone. The gene calls are TRBV19 and TRBJ2-1; D could derive from TRBD1 or TRBD2 (5 bases each). CDR1 is LNHDA, CDR2 SQIVND, per germline (reference sequence). Trimming removed 4 bases at V and 8 bases at J, with 15 bases between. This CDR3 contains 14 residues. The CDR3 DNA is TGTGCCAGTAGTAGGGGGTGGCTCTTTGATGAGCAGTTCTTC. It specifies CASSRGWLFDEQFF.

The J gene is TRBJ2-6, the V gene TRBV5-1; 11 positions agree with TRBD2. This CDR3 comprises 20 residues. The V and J ends lost 0 bases and 0 bases, in that order; junction bases with no gene match: 8. The V gene's germline CDR1 is SGHRS and CDR2 YFSETQ. The CDR3 nucleotides read TGCGCCAGCAGCTTGGCTAGCGGGGGGTCTTCCAACTCTGGGGCCAACGTCCTGACTTTC. Residues: CASSLASGGSSNSGANVLTF.

This chain links TRBV19 with TRBJ2-1; D is undetermined. The germline CDR1 and CDR2 sequences are LNHDA and SQIVND (reference sequence). V was pared by 5 bases and J by 7 bases, with 6 bases between. The CDR3 is 11 amino acids. CDR3 sequence: CASSFRNEQFF. CDR3 bases: TGTGCCAGTAGTTTCCGGAATGAGCAGTTCTTC. Full variable domain (rest looked up from reference TRBV19 and TRBJ2-1): DGGITQSPKYLFRKEGQNVTLSCEQNLNHDAMYWYRQDPGQGLRLIYYSQIVNDFQKGDIAEGYSVSREKKESFPLTVTSAQKNPTAFYLCASSFRNEQFFGPGTRLTVL.

The chain has TRBV6-5 and TRBJ2-1, with D tentatively TRBD2 (5 bases). Germline-derived CDR1 and CDR2 are MNHEY and SVGAGI. V lost 0 bases and J 6 bases, leaving 9 bases between the germline ends. CDR3 length equals 14 residues. The CDR3 DNA sequence: TGTGCCAGCAGTTACTCGGCCAGCGGCAATGAGCAGTTCTTC. Residues: CASSYSASGNEQFF.

The chain recombines TRBV5-6 with TRBJ2-7; TRBD2 is a possible D gene (7 bases). Germline CDR1 is SGHDT and CDR2 is YYEEEE. The CDR3 is 16 residues long. With 2 bases removed from V and 0 bases from J, the gap between germline ends came to 15 bases. For the CDR3, the DNA is TGTGCCAGCAGCTTTATCGACGGGGGGCCCTCCTACGAGCAGTACTTC. This encodes CASSFIDGGPSYEQYF.